The sequence of this T cell receptor (beta chain) was determined in a study of blood T cells in healthy people across ages. V was trimmed by 1 base and J by 3 bases, leaving 10 bases between them. Per germline, CDR1 SGHDN and CDR2 FVKESK. The CDR3 totals 14 residues. The authors ran a second PCR of 7 to 11 cycles using a sample-barcoded 5' primer and a J-beta primer mix. The study obtained at least 2.5 million CDR3-containing paired-end reads from every sample. TCRdb re-derived calls from the 5' RACE reads in MiXCR, one entry per CDR3 protein. The sample shows hundreds of thousands of distinct CDR3 sequences, about 24% of them seen only once. The study's findings and limits: A roughly linear age-dependent decrease characterized TCR beta diversity per million T cells.

About this clonotype: The antigen is not known.

The same data also went into a second study, on T cells of mothers and their children. Per that study: M1S, a second-PCR primer, added sample barcodes and 2-4 random nucleotides. Per child, 2.8 million or so TCR beta CDR3 reads were obtained, against over 9 million per mother.

The chain couples TRBV14 to TRBJ2-7; weak D call: TRBD2 (5 bases). This TCR was sampled from a boy younger than 18 in good health. The specimen sequenced was blood. CDR3 region: CASSQGGRVYEQYF. CDR3 DNA sequence: TGTGCCAGCAGCCAAGGCGGGCGGGTCTACGAGCAGTACTTC.